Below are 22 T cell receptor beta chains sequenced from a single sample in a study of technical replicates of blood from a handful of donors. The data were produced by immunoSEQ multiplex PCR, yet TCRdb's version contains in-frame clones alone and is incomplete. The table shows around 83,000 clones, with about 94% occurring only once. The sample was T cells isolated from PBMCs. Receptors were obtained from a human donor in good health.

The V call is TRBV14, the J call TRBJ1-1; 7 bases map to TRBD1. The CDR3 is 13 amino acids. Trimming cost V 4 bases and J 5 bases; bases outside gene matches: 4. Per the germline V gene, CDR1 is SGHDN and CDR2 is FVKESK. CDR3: CASSPTGATEAFF. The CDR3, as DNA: TGTGCCAGCAGCCCCACAGGGGCAACTGAAGCTTTCTTT.

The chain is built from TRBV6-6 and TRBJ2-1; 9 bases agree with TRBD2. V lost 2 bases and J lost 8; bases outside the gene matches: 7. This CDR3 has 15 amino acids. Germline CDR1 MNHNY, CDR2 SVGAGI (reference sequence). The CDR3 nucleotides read TGTGCCAGCAGTTACGCGGTAGCGGGAGTGGATGAGCAGTTCTTC. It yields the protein CASSYAVAGVDEQFF.

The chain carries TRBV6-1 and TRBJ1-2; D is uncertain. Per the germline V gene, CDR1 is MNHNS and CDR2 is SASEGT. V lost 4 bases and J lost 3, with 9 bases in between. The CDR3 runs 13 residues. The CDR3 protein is CASSVTEDYGYTF. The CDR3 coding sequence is TGTGCCAGCAGTGTTACAGAAGACTATGGCTACACCTTC.

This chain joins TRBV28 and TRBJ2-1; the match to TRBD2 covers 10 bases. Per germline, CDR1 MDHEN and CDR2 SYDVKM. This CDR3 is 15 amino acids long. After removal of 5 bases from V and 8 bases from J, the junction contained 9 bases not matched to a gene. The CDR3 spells CASSLGAGGLHEQFF. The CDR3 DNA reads TGTGCCAGCAGTCTCGGAGCGGGAGGGCTCCATGAGCAGTTCTTC.

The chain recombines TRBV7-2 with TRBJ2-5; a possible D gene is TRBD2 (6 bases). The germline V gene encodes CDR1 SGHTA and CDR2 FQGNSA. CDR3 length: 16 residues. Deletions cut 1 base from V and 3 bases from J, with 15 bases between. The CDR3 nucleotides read TGTGCCAGCAGCTTAGGCTCCGGGAGCGGCGAAGAGACCCAGTACTTC. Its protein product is CASSLGSGSGEETQYF.

This CDR3 is CASSFWRQGGTQYF. CDR3 DNA sequence: TGTGCCAGCAGTTTTTGGCGGCAGGGGGGGACCCAGTACTTC. The chain links TRBV28 to TRBJ2-5; possibly TRBD1 for D (7 bases). Trimming stripped 3 bases from V and 7 bases from J, with 15 bases between. The CDR3 runs to 14 residues. CDR1 and CDR2 (germline): MDHEN, SYDVKM. The full variable domain, its missing parts supplied by reference TRBV28 and TRBJ2-5, is DVKVTQSSRYLVKRTGEKVFLECVQDMDHENMFWYRQDPGLGLRLIYFSYDVKMKEKGDIPEGYSVSREKKERFSLILESASTNQTSMYLCASSFWRQGGTQYFGPGTRLLVL.

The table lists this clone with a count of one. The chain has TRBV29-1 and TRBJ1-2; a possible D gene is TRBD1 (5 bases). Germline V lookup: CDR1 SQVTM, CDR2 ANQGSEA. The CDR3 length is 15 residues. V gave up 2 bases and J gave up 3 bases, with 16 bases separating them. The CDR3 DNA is TGCAGCGTTGAAATTAGGCAGGGTGGACACTATGGCTACACCTTC. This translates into CSVEIRQGGHYGYTF.

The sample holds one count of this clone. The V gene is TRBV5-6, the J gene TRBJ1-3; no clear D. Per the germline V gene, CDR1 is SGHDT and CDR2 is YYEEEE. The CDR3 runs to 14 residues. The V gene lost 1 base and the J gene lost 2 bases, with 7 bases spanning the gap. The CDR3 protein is CASSLSFAGNTIYF. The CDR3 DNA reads TGTGCCAGCAGCTTGTCTTTCGCTGGAAACACCATATATTTT.

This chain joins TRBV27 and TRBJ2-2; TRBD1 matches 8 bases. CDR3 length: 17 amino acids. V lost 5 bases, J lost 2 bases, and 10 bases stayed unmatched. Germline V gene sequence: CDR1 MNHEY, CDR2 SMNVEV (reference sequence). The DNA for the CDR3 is TGTGCCAGCAGTCTACCTCACAGGGGGACTAACACCGGGGAGCTGTTTTTT. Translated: CASSLPHRGTNTGELFF.

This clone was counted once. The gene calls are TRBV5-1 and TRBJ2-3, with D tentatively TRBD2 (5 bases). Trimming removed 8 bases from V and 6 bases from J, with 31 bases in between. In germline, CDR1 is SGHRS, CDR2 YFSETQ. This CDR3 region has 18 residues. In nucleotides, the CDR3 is TGCGCCAGGATAGGACTCCTTTCCTCACCTGCCCCACTCGATACGCAGTATTTT. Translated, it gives CARIGLLSSPAPLDTQYF.

CDR3 residues: CASSQGLAGEGTGELFF. The CDR3 nucleotides read TGCGCCAGCAGCCAGGGGCTAGCGGGAGAAGGTACCGGGGAGCTGTTTTTT. The chain carries TRBV4-3 and TRBJ2-2; 10 nucleotides match TRBD2. From germline, CDR1 is LGHNA and CDR2 YSLEER. Trimming removed 3 bases from V and 5 bases from J; junction bases left unmatched: 9. The CDR3 has 17 residues.

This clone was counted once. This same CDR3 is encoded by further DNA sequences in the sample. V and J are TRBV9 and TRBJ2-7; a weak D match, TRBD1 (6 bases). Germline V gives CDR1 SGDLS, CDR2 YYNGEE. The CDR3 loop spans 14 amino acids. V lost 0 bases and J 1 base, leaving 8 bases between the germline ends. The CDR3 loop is CASSVGGPSYEQYF. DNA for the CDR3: TGTGCCAGCAGCGTAGGGGGGCCATCCTACGAGCAGTACTTC.

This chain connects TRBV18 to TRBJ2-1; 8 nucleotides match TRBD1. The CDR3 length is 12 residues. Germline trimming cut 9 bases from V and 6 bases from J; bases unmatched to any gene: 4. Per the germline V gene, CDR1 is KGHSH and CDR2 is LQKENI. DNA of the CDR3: TGTGCCAGTAGACAGGGGAGCAATGAGCAGTTCTTC. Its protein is CASRQGSNEQFF.

CDR3 sequence (DNA): TGTGCCAGGATCAGGGGGCGGACTGAAGCTTTCTTT. It encodes CARIRGRTEAFF. This chain links TRBV19 with TRBJ1-1, with 8 bases matching TRBD1. The CDR3 spans 12 residues. Germline V CDR1 and CDR2: LNHDA, SQIVND (reference sequence). The V and J ends lost 9 bases and 5 bases, in that order; junction bases with no gene match: 5. Based on the CDR3 plus reference TRBV19 and TRBJ1-1, the full variable domain is DGGITQSPKYLFRKEGQNVTLSCEQNLNHDAMYWYRQDPGQGLRLIYYSQIVNDFQKGDIAEGYSVSREKKESFPLTVTSAQKNPTAFYLCARIRGRTEAFFGQGTRLTVV.

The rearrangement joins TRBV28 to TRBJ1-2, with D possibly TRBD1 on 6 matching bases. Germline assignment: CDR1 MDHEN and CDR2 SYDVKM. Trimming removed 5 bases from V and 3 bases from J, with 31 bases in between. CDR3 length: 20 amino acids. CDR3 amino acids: CASSPPDRDKWLVWDYGYTF. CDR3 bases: TGTGCCAGCAGTCCCCCAGACCGGGACAAATGGCTAGTCTGGGACTATGGCTACACCTTC.

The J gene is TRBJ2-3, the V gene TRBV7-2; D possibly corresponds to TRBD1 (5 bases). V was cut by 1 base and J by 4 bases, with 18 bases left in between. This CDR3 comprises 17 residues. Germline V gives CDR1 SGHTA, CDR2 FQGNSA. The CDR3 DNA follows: TGTGCCAGCAGCTTAGAAGGTAGCTGGGGCAACCCAGATACGCAGTATTTT. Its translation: CASSLEGSWGNPDTQYF.

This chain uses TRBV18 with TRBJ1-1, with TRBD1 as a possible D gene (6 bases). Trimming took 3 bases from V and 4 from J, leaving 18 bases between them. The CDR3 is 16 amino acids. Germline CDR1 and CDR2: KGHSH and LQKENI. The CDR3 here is CASSPSGGALSTEAFF. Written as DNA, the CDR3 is TGTGCCAGCTCACCCAGCGGGGGGGCGCTTTCCACTGAAGCTTTCTTT.

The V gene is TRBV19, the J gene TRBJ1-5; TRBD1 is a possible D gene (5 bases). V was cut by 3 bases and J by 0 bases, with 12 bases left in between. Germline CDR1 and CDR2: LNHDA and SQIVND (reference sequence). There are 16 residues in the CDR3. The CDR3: CASSIAGRNSNQPQHF. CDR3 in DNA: TGTGCCAGTAGTATTGCAGGGAGGAATAGCAATCAGCCCCAGCATTTT.

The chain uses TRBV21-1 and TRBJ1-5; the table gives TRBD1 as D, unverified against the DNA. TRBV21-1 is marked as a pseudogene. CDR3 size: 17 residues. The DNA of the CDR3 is TGTGCCAGCAGCAAAAAAAAGGGCAGGGGATCGCGTCAGCCCCAGCATTTT. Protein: CASSKKKGRGSRQPQHF.

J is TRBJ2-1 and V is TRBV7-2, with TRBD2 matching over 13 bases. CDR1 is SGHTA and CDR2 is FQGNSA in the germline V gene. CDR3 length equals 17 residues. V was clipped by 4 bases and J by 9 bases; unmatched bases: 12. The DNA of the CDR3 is TGTGCCAGCAGCTCCTGGACTAGCGGGAGTGAATACGGTGAGCAGTTCTTC. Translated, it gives CASSSWTSGSEYGEQFF.

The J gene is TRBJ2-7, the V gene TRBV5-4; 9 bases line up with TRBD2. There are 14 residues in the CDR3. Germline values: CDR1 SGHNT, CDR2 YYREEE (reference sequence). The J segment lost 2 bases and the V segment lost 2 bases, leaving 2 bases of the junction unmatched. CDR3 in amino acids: CASSFGGRAYEQYF. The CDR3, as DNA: TGTGCCAGCAGCTTCGGCGGGAGGGCCTACGAGCAGTACTTC.

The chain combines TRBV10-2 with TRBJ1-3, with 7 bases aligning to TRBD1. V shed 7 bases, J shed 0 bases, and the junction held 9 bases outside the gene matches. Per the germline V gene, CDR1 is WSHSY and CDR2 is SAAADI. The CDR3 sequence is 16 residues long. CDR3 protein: CASMEPRTGSGNTIYF. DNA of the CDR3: TGCGCCAGCATGGAACCCAGGACAGGCTCTGGAAACACCATATATTTT.